This T cell receptor beta chain was recovered during a study of shared clonotypes between healthy human individuals (dated by TCRdb to 2020 to 2022). In the study overall: The cohort included three men and two women between 18 and 49 years of age. Blood TCR repertoires of roughly five healthy adults were deeply sequenced to estimate repertoire size and the extent of clonotype sharing between individuals. To increase sequencing depth and limit assay-specific biases, TCR repertoire library preparation and sequencing were carried out by different laboratories using diverse techniques. Between about 0.85 and 8.9 billion PBMCs per donor were obtained by leukapheresis. For each donor, CD4 naive and CD4 memory were each run on three plates, CD8 naive on two plates, and CD8 memory on one plate.

As a fraction of the sample, this clone is medium-sized (0.01 to 0.1%). Its antigen remains unidentified. No much larger clonotype is one base removed from it; base qualities were not supplied. The germline V gene (reference sequence) sets CDR1 to PRHDT and CDR2 to FYEKMQ. The CDR3 contains 15 residues, cysteine and phenylalanine counted. The kept DNA is CDR3 alone, 45 bases in frame from the first base. The V end gives up 2 bases and the J end 9 bases, leaving 6 bases in the junction not matched to a gene. TCR CDR3 regions were amplified from genomic DNA by multiplex PCR using the deep immunoSEQ assay. Extracted genomic DNA from each cell subset was spread evenly across all wells of several immunoSEQ 96-well plates, with each plate serving as a replicate. Each replicate PCR for sorted subsets received roughly 0.2 ug genomic DNA, equal to roughly 29,000 T cell genomes. Purified libraries were quantified with a Qubit 3.0 fluorometer, sized on a Bioanalyzer 2100, and re-quantified with the KAPA Library Quantification kit. Every immunoSEQ 96-well plate was sequenced on a separate single-read 150-cycle Illumina NextSeq 550 flow cell. In the authors' own workflow: Because only junctional sequences without quality scores were contained in the immunoSEQ output, filtering matching that applied to full-length reads could not be performed. To assign V/J genes and CDR3, sequences were annotated using PyIR, a Python wrapper for IgBLAST v1.9, with IMGT germline references. Reads with weak V/J assignments (E-value above 1e-6), missing CDR3, stop codons, out-of-frame junctions, or ambiguous translated residues were removed. V3J clonotypes were defined as sequences sharing the same inferred V gene, J gene, and CDR3 amino acid sequence. The percentage overlap between two repertoires was calculated by dividing the number of shared unique clonotypes by the size of the smaller repertoire. Three approaches were used to assess repertoire richness: RTK rarefaction, the Chao1 estimator, and Recon v2.1 estimates of unobserved clonotypes. Generation probabilities for all TCRbeta clonotypes obtained by the gDNA method from several donors were computed using OLGA. Entries here come from immuneACCESS through TCRdb and include only in-frame sequences with V and J called. Some clones fail to appear in such tables; in the studies checked, an unresolved V gene covers under half of the shortfall, and the cause of the remainder is unknown. V and J calls and clone size are copied from that table; D and trimming were computed from the DNA. For this sample there are about 110,000 clones; around 68% appear just once. The ten largest clones add up to 24% of the sample.

The study at large found these results: Across a few donors, about 4.5% of naive CD4, approximately 4% of naive CD8, 2.3% of memory CD4, and 0.4% of memory CD8 clonotypes were shared. Pairwise subsampling led to the expectation that sequencing depth would affect the degree of clonotype sharing among donors. The small number of donors limited the genetic and exposure-history diversity represented. Higher generation probabilities were observed for clonotypes shared by all four sorted-subset donors than for non-shared clonotypes. Larger estimated clonotype richness was generally found for naive subsets than for memory subsets. Incomplete sequencing was indicated by rarefaction of sorted-subset datasets, despite the large sequencing depth. Only blood was sampled, and tissue TCR repertoires likely differ from those in blood.

Donors were healthy HIV-negative adults with no recently reported acute infections or vaccinations. Only Caucasian adults living in Nashville, Tennessee, USA were represented among the donors. CD8 memory samples consisted of magnetically selected CD45RO+ cells combined with CCR7-negative CD45RA+ effector memory (TemRA) cells. Blood was collected by leukapheresis, and PBMCs were isolated by Ficoll-Histopaque density gradient centrifugation and then cryopreserved in liquid nitrogen vapor phase. Purity and quantity of every magnetically sorted T cell population were checked by analytical flow cytometry. Genomic DNA was isolated from each sorted fraction and quantified by UV absorbance on a Nanodrop 2000c.

The sample was memory CD8+ T cells sorted from blood. The cell subset or site tag for this specimen amounts to: CD45RO+ cells pooled with CCR7-negative TemRA cells. The sequence was obtained from a woman aged 30 to 39 in good health. The chain uses TRBV13 and TRBJ2-1; 11 junctional bases match TRBD2. The CDR3 amino acid sequence is: CASSLPSSGGREQFF. Here is the DNA: TGTGCCAGCAGCTTACCGTCTAGCGGGGGGCGTGAGCAGTTCTTC.